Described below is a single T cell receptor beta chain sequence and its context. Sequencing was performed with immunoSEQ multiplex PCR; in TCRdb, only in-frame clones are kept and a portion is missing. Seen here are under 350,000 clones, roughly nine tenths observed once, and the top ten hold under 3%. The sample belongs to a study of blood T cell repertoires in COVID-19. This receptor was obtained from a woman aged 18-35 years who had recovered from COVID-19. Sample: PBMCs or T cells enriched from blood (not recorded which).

The DNA for the CDR3 is TGCGCCAGCAGCTTCCCTCCTCGGACTCGTCAACTCCAAGAGACCCAGTACTTC. Translating gives CASSFPPRTRQLQETQYF. The chain employs TRBV5-1 and TRBJ2-5; tentatively, D is TRBD2 (5 bases). Germline CDR1 SGHRS, CDR2 YFSETQ. CDR3 length equals 18 residues. V dropped 2 bases and J dropped 1 base, with 21 bases sitting between them.